The present T cell receptor beta chain was sequenced within a study of blood T cell repertoires in COVID-19. Across the whole study: The United States, Italy and Spain provided the acute and convalescent COVID-19 samples.

Participant age was roughly 18 to 100 years, and participants resided in around 24 US areas. Participants' own reports of clinical history determined their cohort assignment. TCRdb's table, derived via immunoSEQ multiplex PCR, lists solely in-frame clones and lacks some. Here the sample spans about 250,000 clones, about 82% being singletons. The J segment lost 4 bases and the V segment lost 4 bases, leaving 2 bases of the junction unmatched. Germline loops: CDR1 SGHTA, CDR2 FQGNSA. The CDR3 sequence is 15 residues long. Sequenced: PBMCs or T cells enriched from blood (not recorded which). The chain uses TRBV7-2 and TRBJ1-6; TRBD1 agrees at 9 bases. This TCR was sampled from a woman aged 45-65 years with acute COVID-19. The CDR3 bases are TGTGCCAGCAGCTCCGGACAGGGGTATAATTCACCCCTCCACTTT. Translating it yields CASSSGQGYNSPLHF.